Sequencing of this T cell receptor beta chain was carried out in a study of blood T cell repertoires in COVID-19. Study at large: Some COVID-19 samples were acute and others convalescent; all came from the United States, Italy and Spain.

Original processing methods: By means of reference gene primer amplification, nucleated cell counts were estimated. Using immunoSEQ multiplex PCR, the repertoire was profiled, and TCRdb retains in-frame clones only, with some absent. D and trimming were read from the DNA, whereas the V and J calls and clone size are those reported in that table. The data show over 150,000 clones, approximately 85% seen once. Trimming at V came to 3 bases and at J to 3 bases, leaving 10 bases not matched to a gene. The germline V gene encodes CDR1 MDHEN and CDR2 SYDVKM. CDR3 size: 17 residues. This TCR came from a man aged 35-49 years who had recovered from COVID-19. Sequences were obtained from PBMCs or T cells enriched from blood (not recorded which). V is TRBV28 and J is TRBJ2-3; 9 bases line up with TRBD1. In nucleotides, the CDR3 is TGTGCCAGCAGTTTTCAGGGACAGGGAATAGGAACAGATACGCAGTATTTT. Its translation: CASSFQGQGIGTDTQYF.